Each of the 10 T cell receptor beta chains below was sequenced from the same sample in a study of T cell repertoires in cytomegalovirus infection. TCRdb called the reads again in MiXCR, with one record for every CDR3 protein. Counted here are 740,000 or so distinct CDR3 sequences, 35% to 40% occurring once; the ten biggest clones make up around 2.8%. Sequencing input: PBMCs. Receptors originate from a human donor in good health (CMV status not recorded). Some clones in this sample may be carry-over from other donors' samples.

This clonotype was seen a few times. V is TRBV19 and J is TRBJ2-7; 7 bases agree with TRBD2. The CDR3 is 13 residues long. The germline gives CDR1 LNHDA, CDR2 SQIVND (reference sequence). V lost 0 bases and J lost 6; bases outside the gene matches: 2. The CDR3 region has the DNA TGTGCCAGTAGTATAGATGGCGGGGGCGAGCAGTACTTC. Translating gives CASSIDGGGEQYF.

This rearrangement joins TRBV7-3 to TRBJ2-1, with 7 bases matching TRBD1. Trimming took 1 base from V and 9 from J; bases not matched to a gene: 6. CDR1 is SGHTA and CDR2 is FQGTGA in the germline V gene. This CDR3 is 14 amino acids long. The CDR3 region has the DNA TGTGCCAGCAGCTTAAGGGACAGCTTTGGTGAGCAGTTCTTC. Translating it yields CASSLRDSFGEQFF.

This clonotype came up a few times. The J gene is TRBJ1-1, the V gene TRBV5-1, with D tentatively TRBD1 (6 bases). Trimming pared 2 bases from V and 9 bases from J, leaving 14 bases between. CDR1 and CDR2 from the germline V gene are SGHRS and YFSETQ. The CDR3 is made up of 13 amino acids. As DNA, the CDR3 is TGCGCCAGCAGCTTACAAGACAGGAGCCAAGCTTTCTTT. Its protein is CASSLQDRSQAFF.

In this sample, this clonotype turned up many times. This sequence joins TRBV6-1 and TRBJ1-1; the D gene is possibly TRBD1 (5 bases). V lost 0 bases and J 6 bases, leaving 14 bases between the germline ends. Per germline, CDR1 MNHNS and CDR2 SASEGT. This CDR3 has 15 amino acids. The CDR3 reads CASSEAAGGSAEAFF. The CDR3 DNA reads as TGTGCCAGCAGTGAAGCGGCGGGGGGATCGGCTGAAGCTTTCTTT.

This clonotype has only a few counts. The CDR3 nucleotides read TGTGCCAGCAGTTACTCGACGGTAGTGAACACTGAAGCTTTCTTT. As protein: CASSYSTVVNTEAFF. The V and J genes are TRBV6-2 or TRBV6-3 and TRBJ1-1; unclear D gene. Germline CDR1 is MNHEY and CDR2 is SVGEGT. V lost 0 bases to trimming and J lost 0 bases, with 8 bases between them. This CDR3 contains 15 residues.

This clonotype was picked up a small number of times. The chain joins TRBV27 to TRBJ1-2, with 8 bases that match TRBD1. J lost 4 bases, V lost 7 bases, and 8 bases had no gene match. Germline assignment: CDR1 MNHEY and CDR2 SMNVEV (reference sequence). The CDR3 totals 14 residues. The CDR3 spells CASTPGQGGYGYTF. DNA of the CDR3: TGTGCCAGCACCCCCGGACAGGGCGGCTATGGCTACACCTTC.

Comments on this clonotype: A read error may produce the germline difference seen at one junction end. The chain has TRBV7-1 and TRBJ1-4; D gene uncertain. TRBV7-1 is sorted into the ORF group, with uncertain function. CDR3 length: 14 residues. The CDR3 sequence is CARSPVLSGEKLFF. Here the CDR3 DNA reads TGTGCCCGCAGCCCCGTCCTCTCGGGAGAAAAACTGTTTTTT.

This clonotype was detected many times. In DNA, the CDR3 is TGTGCCAGCAGTCTTGGGACATCTGGGGCCAACGTCCTGACTTTC. It specifies CASSLGTSGANVLTF. The chain couples TRBV12-3 or TRBV12-4 to TRBJ2-6; perhaps TRBD1 as D (6 bases). V lost 5 bases and J 1 base, leaving 9 bases between the germline ends. The CDR3 runs 15 residues.

This clonotype was found a few times. The chain links TRBV6-6 to TRBJ2-3; a weak D match, TRBD1 (6 bases). The germline V gene has CDR1 MNHNY and CDR2 SVGAGI (reference sequence). This CDR3 has 13 residues. Trimming removed 7 bases from V and 2 bases from J, with 10 bases in between. CDR3 coding DNA: TGTGCCAGCAAGGGACAAACCACAGATACGCAGTATTTT. It encodes CASKGQTTDTQYF.

The rearrangement uses TRBV24-1 and TRBJ2-2; D tentatively reads TRBD1 or TRBD2 (5 bases each). Germline V gene sequence: CDR1 KGHDR, CDR2 SFDVKD. This CDR3 spans 15 amino acids. With 3 bases removed from V and 5 bases from J, the gap between germline ends came to 12 bases. Here the CDR3 DNA reads TGTGCCACCAGTGATCGGGACCTCCGGACCGGGGAGCTGTTTTTT. This translates into CATSDRDLRTGELFF.